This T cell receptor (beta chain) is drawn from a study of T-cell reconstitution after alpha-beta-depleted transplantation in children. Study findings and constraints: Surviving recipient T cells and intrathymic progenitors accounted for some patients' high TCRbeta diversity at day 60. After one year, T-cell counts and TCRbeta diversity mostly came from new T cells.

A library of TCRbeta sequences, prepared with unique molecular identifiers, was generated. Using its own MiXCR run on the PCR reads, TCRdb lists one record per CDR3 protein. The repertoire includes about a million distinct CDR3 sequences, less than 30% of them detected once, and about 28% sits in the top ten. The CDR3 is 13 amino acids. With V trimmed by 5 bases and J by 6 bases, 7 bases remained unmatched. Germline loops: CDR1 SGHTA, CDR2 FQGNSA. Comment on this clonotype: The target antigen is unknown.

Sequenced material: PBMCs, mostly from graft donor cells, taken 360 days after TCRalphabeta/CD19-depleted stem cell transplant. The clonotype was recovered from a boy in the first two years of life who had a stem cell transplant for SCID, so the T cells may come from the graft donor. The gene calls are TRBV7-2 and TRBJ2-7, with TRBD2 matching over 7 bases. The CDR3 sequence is CASSPPTGGEQYF. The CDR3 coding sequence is TGTGCCAGCAGCCCACCAACGGGAGGCGAGCAGTACTTC.